Below are 25 T cell receptor beta chains sequenced from a single sample in a study of blood T cell repertoires in COVID-19. Produced via immunoSEQ multiplex PCR; TCRdb's table is partial and in-frame only. The sample lists about 150,000 clones, around four fifths occurring once. The sample was PBMCs or T cells enriched from blood (not recorded which). The receptors were sampled from a woman between 35 and 50 years old who had recovered from COVID-19.

This clone was seen once. The chain has TRBV5-6 and TRBJ2-1, with 9 bases matching TRBD1. CDR1 and CDR2 from the germline V gene are SGHDT and YYEEEE. The CDR3 runs 14 residues. Unmatched junction bases numbered 3, after V lost 4 bases and J lost 4 bases. CDR3 in amino acids: CASSRDRAYNEQFF. In nucleotides, the CDR3 is TGTGCCAGCAGCCGGGACAGGGCTTACAATGAGCAGTTCTTC.

This rearrangement joins TRBV20-1 to TRBJ2-5, with a weak D call TRBD1 (6 bases). V was clipped by 3 bases and J by 3 bases, with 11 bases between them. Germline-derived CDR1 and CDR2 are DFQATT and SNEGSKA (reference sequence). The CDR3 extends over 13 amino acids. CDR3 nucleotides: TGCAGTGCTAGTATACCAGGGGAAGAGACCCAGTACTTC. This codes for CSASIPGEETQYF.

The chain joins TRBV9 to TRBJ2-1, with TRBD2 matching 13 bases. Trimming cost V 0 bases and J 8 bases; bases outside gene matches: 8. The CDR3 length is 17 residues. From germline, CDR1 is SGDLS and CDR2 YYNGEE. The CDR3 region has the DNA TGTGCCAGCAGCGTAGTACCTTTAGGACTAGCGGGAGATGAGCAGTTCTTC. This sequence encodes CASSVVPLGLAGDEQFF.

This rearrangement joins TRBV14 to TRBJ1-1; D gene uncertain. CDR1 is SGHDN, CDR2 FVKESK, per germline. This CDR3 comprises 13 residues. Trimming left V 5 bases short and J 5 bases short, with 12 bases between. The CDR3: CASSVLGGTEAFF. In nucleotides, the CDR3 is TGTGCCAGCAGCGTCCTAGGTGGGACTGAAGCTTTCTTT.

The chain links TRBV19 to TRBJ2-3; 13 bases line up with TRBD2. Germline V lookup: CDR1 LNHDA, CDR2 SQIVND (reference sequence). V gave up 6 bases and J gave up 3 bases; unmatched junction bases: 9. CDR3 size: 17 residues. The CDR3 is CASSSGTSGKYTDTQYF. The CDR3 coding sequence is TGTGCCAGTAGCTCCGGGACTAGCGGGAAATATACAGATACGCAGTATTTT.

The V gene is TRBV3-1 (or the pseudogene TRBV3-2), the J gene TRBJ2-7; TRBD1 is a possible D gene (5 bases). The CDR3 runs 13 residues. The germline V gene encodes CDR1 LGHDT and CDR2 YNNKEL (reference sequence). V shed 0 bases and J shed 8 bases, with 11 bases lying between them. The DNA for the CDR3 is TGTGCCAGCAGCCAAGATAAGGGGCGTCAGCAGTACTTC. Translated: CASSQDKGRQQYF.

The chain uses TRBV30 and TRBJ1-2; 10 positions match TRBD1. J was trimmed by 5 bases and V by 5 bases; bases with no gene match: 5. CDR1 and CDR2 (germline): GTSNPN, SVGIG (reference sequence). CDR3 length: 13 residues. CDR3 nucleotides: TGTGCCTGGTCGAGGACAGGGGGGTATGGCTACACCTTC. This codes for CAWSRTGGYGYTF.

The V call is TRBV6-5, the J call TRBJ2-7; 12 positions match TRBD1. The V gene's germline CDR1 is MNHEY and CDR2 SVGAGI. The V segment lost 7 bases and the J segment 7 bases; nucleotides outside the gene matches: 5. CDR3 length: 13 residues. The CDR3 protein is CASKGQGASEQYF. CDR3 DNA sequence: TGTGCCAGCAAGGGACAGGGGGCGAGTGAGCAGTACTTC.

The J gene is TRBJ1-5, the V gene TRBV9, with 7 bases that match TRBD1. V lost 4 bases to trimming and J lost 1 base; unmatched junction nucleotides: 5. CDR1 is SGDLS and CDR2 is YYNGEE in the germline V gene. The CDR3 has 15 amino acids. CDR3 in amino acids: CASSPQGMSNQPQHF. The DNA for the CDR3 is TGTGCCAGCAGCCCACAGGGGATGAGCAATCAGCCCCAGCATTTT.

The gene calls are TRBV16 and TRBJ1-1, with D possibly TRBD1 on 6 matching bases. Germline loops: CDR1 KGHSY, CDR2 FQNENV. The CDR3 has 14 residues. V gave up 0 bases and J gave up 14 bases, with 19 bases separating them. DNA of the CDR3: TGTGCCAGCAGCCAATCGGGGGCGGACGTAGGTAGATTCTTT. The encoded protein is CASSQSGADVGRFF. The full variable domain, completed using reference TRBV16 and TRBJ1-1, is GEEVAQTPKHLVRGEGQKAKLYCAPIKGHSYVFWYQQVLKNEFKFLISFQNENVFDETGMPKERFSAKCLPNSPCSLEIQATKLEDSAVYFCASSQSGADVGRFFGQGTRLTVV.

This chain uses TRBV7-9 with TRBJ1-1; TRBD1 is a possible D gene (6 bases). Per germline, CDR1 SEHNR and CDR2 FQNEAQ (reference sequence). Trimming stripped 3 bases from V and 5 bases from J, with 13 bases between. The CDR3 contains 14 residues. The CDR3 here is CASSLSGESTEAFF. Written as DNA, the CDR3 is TGTGCCAGCAGCTTGTCAGGGGAGTCGACTGAAGCTTTCTTT.

The chain couples TRBV19 to TRBJ1-4, with D uncertain. Germline V gene sequence: CDR1 LNHDA, CDR2 SQIVND (reference sequence). Trimming stripped 3 bases from V and 7 bases from J, with 12 bases between. The CDR3 is made up of 14 amino acids. CDR3 DNA: TGTGCCAGTAGTATCGGGAGGGATTCTGAAAAACTGTTTTTT. It specifies CASSIGRDSEKLFF.

The chain employs TRBV5-4 and TRBJ2-6; tentative D call: TRBD1 (6 bases). CDR3 length equals 17 residues. CDR1 is SGHNT, CDR2 YYREEE, per germline (reference sequence). Trimming shortened V by 2 bases and J by 4 bases, and 16 bases separated the two germline ends. CDR3 DNA sequence: TGTGCCAGCAGCTTCGGCAGGGGTAACAGGGGGGCCAACGTCCTGACTTTC. Its translation: CASSFGRGNRGANVLTF.

This chain joins TRBV5-4 and TRBJ2-2; the match to TRBD2 covers 10 bases. Per germline, CDR1 SGHNT and CDR2 YYREEE (reference sequence). V lost 4 bases, J lost 5 bases, and 5 bases stayed unmatched. There are 15 residues in the CDR3. The CDR3 DNA reads as TGTGCCAGCAGCACCCTAGCGGGAGTAACCGGGGAGCTGTTTTTT. Translation: CASSTLAGVTGELFF.

This chain links TRBV7-2 with TRBJ1-2; tentatively, D is TRBD1 (6 bases). The CDR3 is made up of 13 amino acids. Germline CDR1 and CDR2: SGHTA and FQGNSA. Trimming stripped 2 bases from V and 6 bases from J, with 10 bases between. The CDR3 loop reads CASSLKKGDGYTF. CDR3 nucleotide sequence: TGTGCCAGCAGCTTAAAGAAGGGGGATGGCTACACCTTC.

This clone was seen only a few times. The chain is built from TRBV6-5 and TRBJ2-7, with D tentatively TRBD1 (5 bases). The length of the CDR3 is 13 residues. Germline CDR1 is MNHEY and CDR2 is SVGAGI. V was clipped by 6 bases and J by 2 bases, with 11 bases between them. The CDR3 DNA follows: TGTGCCAGCAGGACCGCAGGGACCTACGAGCAGTACTTC. It is translated as CASRTAGTYEQYF.

The chain carries TRBV7-9 and TRBJ2-5; D is unclear. Germline values: CDR1 SEHNR, CDR2 FQNEAQ (reference sequence). The CDR3 is made up of 13 amino acids. The V and J ends lost 1 base and 2 bases respectively, with 5 bases between them. The CDR3 nucleotides are TGTGCCAGCAGCTTAGAACTACAAGAGACCCAGTACTTC. It encodes CASSLELQETQYF.

This clone occurred once. The gene calls are TRBV5-1 and TRBJ1-4; possible D gene TRBD1, 5 bases. CDR1 SGHRS and CDR2 YFSETQ come from the germline V gene. The CDR3 extends over 13 amino acids. V lost 4 bases to trimming and J lost 6 bases, with 10 bases between them. The CDR3 nucleotides are TGCGCCAGCAGCACCAGGGTTGATGAAAAACTGTTTTTT. It codes for CASSTRVDEKLFF.

J is TRBJ2-2 and V is TRBV4-2; 9 positions match TRBD1. Trimming took 3 bases from V and 5 from J; bases not matched to a gene: 7. The CDR3 sequence is 16 residues long. Germline V gene data show CDR1 as LGHNA and CDR2 as YNFKEQ. DNA of the CDR3: TGTGCCAGCAGCCAGGGACAGGGAGTAAAAACCGGGGAGCTGTTTTTT. Encoded protein: CASSQGQGVKTGELFF.

The chain uses TRBV11-2 and TRBJ2-2, with 11 bases that match TRBD2. The CDR3 totals 18 residues. Germline-derived CDR1 and CDR2 are SGHAT and FQNNGV. V shed 2 bases, J shed 2 bases, and the junction held 7 bases outside the gene matches. CDR3 protein: CASSLRGTSGGNTGELFF. The CDR3 bases are TGTGCCAGCAGCTTAAGGGGGACTAGCGGAGGAAACACCGGGGAGCTGTTTTTT.

The sample holds one count of this clone. This chain joins TRBV3-1 (or the pseudogene TRBV3-2) and TRBJ2-1; 7 bases map to TRBD2. Unmatched junction bases numbered 6, after V lost 5 bases and J lost 2 bases. Germline CDR1 is LGHDT and CDR2 is YNNKEL (reference sequence). CDR3 length equals 15 residues. Here the CDR3 DNA reads TGTGCCAGCAGCACTAGCGACCAGACCTACAATGAGCAGTTCTTC. The encoded protein is CASSTSDQTYNEQFF.

The V and J genes are TRBV5-6 and TRBJ1-1, with D possibly TRBD1 on 5 matching bases. The V end was cut by 4 bases, the J end by 7 bases, with 20 bases between. The CDR3 covers 15 residues. Germline V CDR1 and CDR2: SGHDT, YYEEEE. The DNA for the CDR3 is TGTGCCAGCAGCCTTCTGACAGTTTCTTATAATGAAGCTTTCTTT. Amino acids: CASSLLTVSYNEAFF. Full variable domain (outside the CDR3, taken from reference TRBV5-6 and TRBJ1-1): DAGVTQSPTHLIKTRGQQVTLRCSPKSGHDTVSWYQQALGQGPQFIFQYYEEEERQRGNFPDRFSGHQFPNYSSELNVNALLLGDSALYLCASSLLTVSYNEAFFGQGTRLTVV.

This clone was observed at least ten times. The chain links TRBV19 to TRBJ1-5; a weak D match, TRBD1 (6 bases). Trimming left V 7 bases short and J 3 bases short, with 13 bases between. Per germline, CDR1 LNHDA and CDR2 SQIVND (reference sequence). CDR3 length: 14 residues. The chain's CDR3 is CASIGQGNNQPQHF. In DNA, the CDR3 is TGTGCCAGTATTGGGCAGGGGAACAATCAGCCCCAGCATTTT. Full variable domain (missing parts from reference TRBV19 and TRBJ1-5): DGGITQSPKYLFRKEGQNVTLSCEQNLNHDAMYWYRQDPGQGLRLIYYSQIVNDFQKGDIAEGYSVSREKKESFPLTVTSAQKNPTAFYLCASIGQGNNQPQHFGDGTRLSIL.

V gene TRBV5-1 combines with J gene TRBJ1-1; 8 nucleotides line up with TRBD1. With V trimmed by 3 bases and J by 3 bases, 4 bases remained unmatched. There are 14 residues in the CDR3. CDR1 is SGHRS and CDR2 is YFSETQ in the germline V gene. CDR3 in amino acids: CASSSLTGDTEAFF. CDR3 nucleotides: TGCGCCAGCAGCTCCTTGACAGGGGACACTGAAGCTTTCTTT.

This clone was found once. V gene TRBV4-1 combines with J gene TRBJ1-3; D not certain. This CDR3 is 15 amino acids long. CDR1 is MGHRA, CDR2 YSYEKL, per germline. Trimming removed 4 bases at V and 0 bases at J, with 10 bases between. The CDR3 spells CASSPLQFSGNTIYF. The CDR3 DNA is TGCGCCAGCAGCCCCCTTCAGTTCTCTGGAAACACCATATATTTT.